Listed below are T cell receptor beta chains from one sample, sequenced in a study of OX40 agonist ivuxolimab in advanced cancers. Clones were read by immunoSEQ multiplex PCR, and TCRdb kept only the in-frame ones, dropping some. The sample contains 20,000 to 25,000 clones, around 87% of which appear only once. The sequencing here drew on CD4+ or CD8+ T cells sorted from blood, taken in a trial of the OX40 agonist ivuxolimab. These receptor sequences come from an adult with an advanced solid tumor such as melanoma, head and neck, liver or kidney cancer. Each CDR3 is given with its conserved first and last residue. A D gene is named only where the DNA matches it firmly. Clone size is shown for a subset of rows, as once, few, many or a class of expanded clone.

V,size,J,D,DNA,CDR3
TRBV27,.,TRBJ2-1,.,TGTGCCAGCAGTCCTCATCGGACACGGAGCTCCTACAATGAGCAGTTCTTC,CASSPHRTRSSYNEQFF
TRBV6-6,.,TRBJ1-3,.,TGTGCCAGCGGCCCCCTAGGAGGAAACACCATATATTTT,CASGPLGGNTIYF
TRBV13,.,TRBJ1-2,.,TGTGCCAGCAGCTTAGGGGGGACTAACTATGGCTACACCTTC,CASSLGGTNYGYTF
TRBV29-1,.,TRBJ1-3,.,TGCAGCGTTCCAGAAGGAAACACCATATATTTT,CSVPEGNTIYF
TRBV28,.,TRBJ2-7,.,TGTGCCAGCACCCCCTCACTCACCTACGAGCAGTACTTC,CASTPSLTYEQYF
TRBV28,.,TRBJ2-2,.,TGTGCCAGCCGGGGGGCTTTGACCACCGGGGAGCTGTTTTTT,CASRGALTTGELFF
TRBV6-6,few,TRBJ1-4,.,TGTGCCAGCAGTTATCATGTCGGGGGAAAACTGTTTTTT,CASSYHVGGKLFF
TRBV9,.,TRBJ2-7,TRBD1,TGTGCCAGCAGCGTAGAGGCCGGGACAGGGCGCGAGCAGTACTTC,CASSVEAGTGREQYF
TRBV19,.,TRBJ2-5,.,TGTGCCAGTAGATGGGGGGAGACCCAGTACTTC,CASRWGETQYF
TRBV7-2,once,TRBJ2-5,.,TGTGCCAGCAGCTTACAGAGCCTCCAAGAGACCCAGTACTTC,CASSLQSLQETQYF
TRBV15,.,TRBJ2-1,TRBD1,TGTGCCACCAGCAGCGGCCGGGACAGGTTTTCTGAGCAGTTCTTC,CATSSGRDRFSEQFF
TRBV9,once,TRBJ1-5,.,TGTGCCAGCAGCGCCGACAGTCCCAATCAGCCCCAGCATTTT,CASSADSPNQPQHF
TRBV7-9,once,TRBJ1-3,.,TGTGCCAGCAGCCCCCGGGGAGACTCTGGAAACACCATATATTTT,CASSPRGDSGNTIYF
TRBV7-7,.,TRBJ2-3,.,TGTGCTAGCAGTCTAGGGTCCTCCGCTGGCACAGATACGCAGTATTTT,CASSLGSSAGTDTQYF
TRBV27,.,TRBJ2-2,.,TGTGCCAGCAGCCAGGGACATATTCTTACCACCGGGGAGCTGTTTTTT,CASSQGHILTTGELFF
TRBV19,.,TRBJ1-5,TRBD1,TGTGCCAGTACCCTACAGGGGGCAGGTCAGCCCCAGCATTTT,CASTLQGAGQPQHF
TRBV2,.,TRBJ2-7,TRBD2,TGTGCCAGCGGGGGGGGAACCTACGAGCAGTACTTC,CASGGGTYEQYF
TRBV6-5,.,TRBJ2-7,.,TGTGCCAGCAGTGCGGGCCCCTTGCTAGAGCAGTACTTC,CASSAGPLLEQYF
TRBV7-9,.,TRBJ1-1,.,TGTGCCAGCAGCTTAATCGGGCAGGGGCGATTGAACACTGAAGCTTTCTTT,CASSLIGQGRLNTEAFF
TRBV5-1,.,TRBJ1-3,TRBD1,TGCGCCAGCAGCTCTCGGACAGGCGGAGGAAACACCATATATTTT,CASSSRTGGGNTIYF
TRBV15,.,TRBJ2-7,TRBD2,TGTGCCACCAGCATCCCGGGGGGGGGCGAGCAGTACTTC,CATSIPGGGEQYF
TRBV28,.,TRBJ1-2,.,TGTGCCAGCTACCCTGGGGAGGGAGCCTTTGGCTACACCTTC,CASYPGEGAFGYTF
TRBV2,.,TRBJ2-1,TRBD1,TGTGCCAGCCTTCGGGACAGAGGCGACAATGAGCAGTTCTTC,CASLRDRGDNEQFF
TRBV10-3,.,TRBJ2-1,.,TGTGCCATCAGTGAGTCTGGAGAGCAGTTCTTC,CAISESGEQFF
TRBV6-6,once,TRBJ2-2,TRBD1,TGTGCCTCCTCCCCGGGACAGGGTTTCGCCGGGGAGCTGTTTTTT,CASSPGQGFAGELFF
TRBV7-9,medium-sized,TRBJ1-6,.,TGTGCCAGCAGCTTAGCCCCCGGGTTAGGTCCCCTCCACTTT,CASSLAPGLGPLHF
TRBV6-5,once,TRBJ2-7,TRBD1,TGTGCCAGCAGTTACTCTTCCTCGGACAGGGGCTACGAGCAGTACTTC,CASSYSSSDRGYEQYF
TRBV4-3,once,TRBJ2-1,.,TGCGCCAGCAGCCAACGTGCCTCGAGGGGGAGCTCCTACAATGAGCAGTTCTTC,CASSQRASRGSSYNEQFF
TRBV7-3,.,TRBJ2-1,.,TGTGCCAGCAGCTCGGACAGTCCCTACAATGAGCAGTTCTTC,CASSSDSPYNEQFF
TRBV4-1,.,TRBJ1-1,.,TGCGCCAGCAGCCAAGTTAAAGGTATAGGGGTCACTGAAGCTTTCTTT,CASSQVKGIGVTEAFF